Listed here are 32 T cell receptor beta chains from one sample, sequenced in a study of radiotherapy plus CTLA-4 blockade in lung cancer. Assay used: immunoSEQ multiplex PCR; TCRdb lists only in-frame clones, some missing. The table has 40,000 to 50,000 clones, roughly 80% seen once. The material sequenced was peripheral blood, taken from a patient treated with radiotherapy plus ipilimumab. The receptor set was obtained from a human donor with non-small cell lung cancer who had stable disease on radiotherapy plus ipilimumab.

V usage is TRBV12-5 and J usage is TRBJ2-3, with 7 bases matching TRBD1. The CDR3 is made up of 14 amino acids. Germline-derived CDR1 and CDR2 are LGHNT and FRNRAP. V dropped 5 bases and J dropped 3; count of bases not matched to a gene: 5. The CDR3 here is CASGRGTATDTQYF. CDR3 DNA sequence: TGTGCTAGTGGTAGGGGGACAGCAACAGATACGCAGTATTTT.

This clone was seen a handful of times. J is TRBJ2-7 and V is TRBV9; 10 bases match TRBD1. The V segment lost 4 bases and the J segment 5 bases; nucleotides outside the gene matches: 3. This CDR3 contains 13 residues. Germline-derived CDR1 and CDR2 are SGDLS and YYNGEE. The CDR3 is CASSRQGADEQYF. CDR3 in DNA: TGTGCCAGCAGCCGACAGGGGGCGGACGAGCAGTACTTC.

This clone was found a few times. The rearrangement joins TRBV9 to TRBJ2-2, with no clear D. Germline CDR1 is SGDLS and CDR2 is YYNGEE. V shed 1 base and J shed 0 bases, with 16 bases lying between them. The CDR3 is 18 residues long. Here the CDR3 DNA reads TGTGCCAGCAGCGTAAGTAGAGAGGCAGTCGCGAACACCGGGGAGCTGTTTTTT. It specifies CASSVSREAVANTGELFF.

The chain carries TRBV5-4 and TRBJ2-1; D might be TRBD1 (6 bases). CDR3 length equals 15 residues. The germline gives CDR1 SGHNT, CDR2 YYREEE (reference sequence). Trimming removed 6 bases at V and 6 bases at J, with 19 bases between. The CDR3 DNA follows: TGTGCCAGCATCCAGTCCGGGACACCTGCCAATGAGCAGTTCTTC. It is translated as CASIQSGTPANEQFF.

The chain recombines TRBV5-1 with TRBJ2-3; possibly TRBD1 for D (6 bases). The germline V and J ends were trimmed by 8 bases and 1 base, with 17 bases remaining between them. Germline CDR1 is SGHRS and CDR2 is YFSETQ. The CDR3 is 15 residues long. The CDR3 reads CASVGKDSRTDTQYF. CDR3 in DNA: TGCGCCAGTGTGGGCAAGGACAGCCGCACAGATACGCAGTATTTT.

The chain carries TRBV7-2 and TRBJ2-7, with D perhaps matching TRBD1 (5 bases). The CDR3 covers 14 residues. V lost 3 bases, J lost 0 bases, and 9 bases lay in between. Germline assignment: CDR1 SGHTA and CDR2 FQGNSA. The CDR3 here is CASSFSQASYEQYF. The CDR3 DNA follows: TGTGCCAGCAGCTTCTCACAGGCCTCCTACGAGCAGTACTTC.

The chain employs TRBV6-1 and TRBJ1-2; 8 nucleotides agree with TRBD1. The V segment lost 7 bases and the J segment 3 bases; nucleotides outside the gene matches: 13. Germline CDR1 MNHNS, CDR2 SASEGT. CDR3 length: 16 amino acids. The CDR3 coding sequence is TGTGCCAGCATTGATAGACCCGGACAGGGAGACTATGGCTACACCTTC. Translated, it gives CASIDRPGQGDYGYTF.

The chain uses TRBV11-3 and TRBJ2-5; 7 bases align to TRBD1. The CDR3 has 16 residues. CDR1 is SGHNT and CDR2 is YENEEA in the germline V gene. V lost 3 bases, J lost 3 bases, and 10 bases stayed unmatched. CDR3 nucleotides: TGTGCCAGCAGCTTGGGCCGGACAGGAGGAGAAGAGACCCAGTACTTC. This gives the protein CASSLGRTGGEETQYF.

The chain has TRBV18 and TRBJ2-3, with 10 bases that match TRBD2. CDR3 length: 15 amino acids. V shed 3 bases and J 3 bases; nucleotides not matched to a gene: 3. Germline V gene sequence: CDR1 KGHSH, CDR2 LQKENI. This chain's CDR3 is CASSPQTSGTDTQYF. The DNA for the CDR3 is TGTGCCAGCTCACCTCAGACTAGCGGGACAGATACGCAGTATTTT.

This sequence joins TRBV27 and TRBJ1-2; the D gene is possibly TRBD1 (6 bases). The CDR3 is 16 amino acids. Germline V gene sequence: CDR1 MNHEY, CDR2 SMNVEV (reference sequence). V was pared by 5 bases and J by 0 bases, with 16 bases between. DNA for the CDR3: TGTGCCAGCAGTCCCTCCCTGACAGGCGCTAACTATGGCTACACCTTC. Amino acid sequence: CASSPSLTGANYGYTF.

The chain couples TRBV6-1 to TRBJ2-3; 9 bases agree with TRBD1. J lost 4 bases, V lost 0 bases, and 2 bases had no gene match. This CDR3 contains 15 residues. The V gene's germline CDR1 is MNHNS and CDR2 SASEGT. The DNA for the CDR3 is TGTGCCAGCAGTGAAGCGCGGACAGGGGCAGATACGCAGTATTTT. Its protein is CASSEARTGADTQYF.

V is TRBV19 and J is TRBJ2-2; 9 bases are shared with TRBD2. Germline V gene data show CDR1 as LNHDA and CDR2 as SQIVND (reference sequence). J was trimmed by 5 bases and V by 4 bases; bases with no gene match: 14. The CDR3 loop spans 18 amino acids. DNA of the CDR3: TGTGCCAGTAGTAGAAGCGGGAGGTATCCAAGTGGGACCGGGGAGCTGTTTTTT. This codes for CASSRSGRYPSGTGELFF.

J is TRBJ1-1 and V is TRBV18; 7 bases match TRBD1. The germline V gene encodes CDR1 KGHSH and CDR2 LQKENI. CDR3 length: 17 residues. Trimming cost V 0 bases and J 7 bases; bases outside gene matches: 14. The CDR3 region has the DNA TGTGCCAGCTCACCACCGCCAGGGGGGAACATCCCCCTTGAAGCTTTCTTT. Amino acid sequence: CASSPPPGGNIPLEAFF.

V gene TRBV5-4 combines with J gene TRBJ2-2, with 9 bases matching TRBD2. CDR1 is SGHNT, CDR2 YYREEE, per germline (reference sequence). The CDR3 is made up of 14 amino acids. After removal of 4 bases from V and 4 bases from J, the junction contained 2 bases not matched to a gene. Here the CDR3 reads CASSVTSGTGELFF. The CDR3 coding sequence is TGTGCCAGCAGCGTGACTAGCGGCACCGGGGAGCTGTTTTTT.

The chain uses TRBV5-1 and TRBJ2-3; TRBD2 aligns across 14 bases. From germline, CDR1 is SGHRS and CDR2 YFSETQ. This CDR3 is built from 17 residues. Trimming took 3 bases from V and 4 from J; bases not matched to a gene: 7. CDR3 coding DNA: TGCGCCAGCAGCTCCTCGACTAGCGGGAGGGCCCCAGATACGCAGTATTTT. Translation: CASSSSTSGRAPDTQYF.

The chain links TRBV6-5 to TRBJ2-7; maybe TRBD1 (6 bases). The CDR3 sequence is 16 residues long. V was pared by 2 bases and J by 6 bases, with 20 bases between. Per the germline V gene, CDR1 is MNHEY and CDR2 is SVGAGI. Here the CDR3 DNA reads TGTGCCAGCAGTTACCAGACAGGTACGAGGATTGGCGAGCAGTACTTC. Residues: CASSYQTGTRIGEQYF.

The V call is TRBV15, the J call TRBJ1-5, with D possibly being TRBD1 (6 bases). V was shortened by 5 bases and J by 0 bases, with 8 bases between the two germline ends. This CDR3 spans 14 amino acids. Germline V CDR1 and CDR2: LNHNV, YYDKDF (reference sequence). The CDR3 loop is CATSAGASNQPQHF. For the CDR3, the DNA is TGTGCCACCAGCGCAGGGGCTAGCAATCAGCCCCAGCATTTT.

This chain joins TRBV27 and TRBJ2-7; the D gene is possibly TRBD2 (6 bases). This CDR3 contains 17 residues. Germline values: CDR1 MNHEY, CDR2 SMNVEV (reference sequence). Trimming shortened V by 2 bases and J by 4 bases, and 21 bases separated the two germline ends. CDR3 loop: CASSLIGGGGMGYEQYF. CDR3 nucleotide sequence: TGTGCCAGCAGTTTAATCGGGGGTGGAGGGATGGGATACGAGCAGTACTTC.

The chain has TRBV18 and TRBJ2-3; 8 bases are shared with TRBD1. Germline V gene sequence: CDR1 KGHSH, CDR2 LQKENI. The length of the CDR3 is 15 residues. V shed 0 bases and J 4 bases; nucleotides not matched to a gene: 3. The CDR3 spells CASSPPAGGSDTQYF. As DNA, the CDR3 is TGTGCCAGCTCACCACCGGCAGGGGGCTCAGATACGCAGTATTTT.

The chain has TRBV19 and TRBJ2-7, with 10 bases aligning to TRBD1. CDR1 and CDR2 (germline): LNHDA, SQIVND (reference sequence). The CDR3 has 14 amino acids. V was clipped by 7 bases and J by 2 bases; unmatched bases: 5. CDR3 bases: TGTGCCAGTACCCCGGGACAGGGGCCCTACGAGCAGTACTTC. Protein product: CASTPGQGPYEQYF. The complete variable domain, with remaining parts taken from reference TRBV19 and TRBJ2-7, reads DGGITQSPKYLFRKEGQNVTLSCEQNLNHDAMYWYRQDPGQGLRLIYYSQIVNDFQKGDIAEGYSVSREKKESFPLTVTSAQKNPTAFYLCASTPGQGPYEQYFGPGTRLTVT.

CDR3 amino acids: CASSPGLAGGSNEQFF. The CDR3 region has the DNA TGCGCCAGCAGCCCGGGACTAGCGGGAGGATCCAATGAGCAGTTCTTC. The V gene is TRBV5-1, the J gene TRBJ2-1, with 15 bases fitting TRBD2. The CDR3 is 16 residues long. V shed 4 bases, J shed 6 bases, and the junction held 5 bases outside the gene matches. Germline V lookup: CDR1 SGHRS, CDR2 YFSETQ.

This chain connects TRBV28 to TRBJ2-5, with 8 bases matching TRBD1. With 5 bases clipped from V and 0 bases from J, the junction kept 2 bases outside the gene matches. Germline V gene sequence: CDR1 MDHEN, CDR2 SYDVKM. The CDR3 sequence is 14 residues long. CDR3 DNA: TGTGCCAGCAGTAGGACAGGGTACCAAGAGACCCAGTACTTC. This gives the protein CASSRTGYQETQYF.

As to this clone: The sample has other DNA sequences that encode this CDR3 too. The CDR3: CASSLARGKQETQYF. The CDR3, as DNA: TGTGCCAGCAGCTTAGCCAGGGGGAAACAAGAGACCCAGTACTTC. V and J are TRBV7-6 and TRBJ2-5, with 7 bases matching TRBD1. The CDR3 spans 15 residues. V shed 0 bases and J 2 bases; nucleotides not matched to a gene: 3. Germline V gene lookup returns CDR1 SGHVS and CDR2 FNYEAQ.

V gene TRBV5-1 combines with J gene TRBJ2-7, with 10 bases identical to TRBD2. The CDR3 loop spans 13 amino acids. Germline values: CDR1 SGHRS, CDR2 YFSETQ. V dropped 4 bases and J dropped 5; count of bases not matched to a gene: 3. The chain's CDR3 is CASSILAGDEQYF. CDR3 nucleotide sequence: TGCGCCAGCAGCATCCTAGCGGGAGACGAGCAGTACTTC.

V usage is TRBV7-2 and J usage is TRBJ2-7, with 8 nucleotides matching TRBD2. J was trimmed by 5 bases and V by 5 bases; bases with no gene match: 14. The V gene's germline CDR1 is SGHTA and CDR2 FQGNSA. The CDR3 has 16 residues. The CDR3 DNA follows: TGTGCCAGCAGCAGTTGGGGGCTAGCGGGTGATAACGAGCAGTACTTC. It translates to CASSSWGLAGDNEQYF.

This rearrangement joins TRBV2 to TRBJ2-3; D possibly corresponds to TRBD2 (5 bases). CDR3 length: 13 residues. The germline CDR1 and CDR2 sequences are SNHLY and FYNNEI. The V and J ends lost 7 bases and 4 bases respectively, with 12 bases between them. The CDR3 DNA reads TGTGCCAGCAACCGGGGTGGGCCAGATACGCAGTATTTT. It codes for CASNRGGPDTQYF.

The chain combines TRBV30 with TRBJ2-2, with D maybe TRBD2 (6 bases). The germline gives CDR1 GTSNPN, CDR2 SVGIG (reference sequence). The ends were cut back, 2 bases at V and 0 bases at J, with 10 bases in the middle. CDR3 length: 15 amino acids. CDR3 region: CAWSRGLSNTGELFF. The CDR3 region has the DNA TGTGCCTGGAGTAGGGGACTTTCGAACACCGGGGAGCTGTTTTTT.

This chain joins TRBV27 and TRBJ2-5; maybe TRBD2 (5 bases). Germline assignment: CDR1 MNHEY and CDR2 SMNVEV (reference sequence). The CDR3 sequence is 11 residues long. V lost 6 bases, J lost 5 bases, and 7 bases lay in between. The CDR3 coding sequence is TGTGCCAGCAGAACGGGGGAGACCCAGTACTTC. This encodes CASRTGETQYF.

This clone is categorized as medium-sized. The J gene is TRBJ2-7, the V gene TRBV2; 7 bases align to TRBD1. This CDR3 contains 17 residues. The germline V gene encodes CDR1 SNHLY and CDR2 FYNNEI. With 1 base clipped from V and 1 base from J, the junction kept 10 bases outside the gene matches. The CDR3 sequence: CASSEGGGWGRSYEQYF. The CDR3 DNA reads as TGTGCCAGCAGTGAAGGAGGGGGCTGGGGGAGATCCTACGAGCAGTACTTC.

The rearrangement links TRBV6-5 to TRBJ1-2; TRBD1 matches 8 bases. Germline trimming cut 6 bases from V and 2 bases from J; bases unmatched to any gene: 5. CDR1 and CDR2 from the germline V gene are MNHEY and SVGAGI. This CDR3 spans 14 amino acids. CDR3 DNA: TGTGCCAGCAGACCTGACAGGGGAAACTATGGCTACACCTTC. Amino acid sequence: CASRPDRGNYGYTF.

The chain couples TRBV14 to TRBJ2-1, with D unresolved. Germline CDR1 SGHDN, CDR2 FVKESK. Trimming took off 0 bases at V and 12 bases at J, with 12 bases between the two ends. This CDR3 has 13 residues. The CDR3: CASSQDRLGRQFF. Here the CDR3 DNA reads TGTGCCAGCAGCCAAGATCGCCTCGGTAGGCAGTTCTTC.

The chain has TRBV28 and TRBJ2-3; 12 nucleotides agree with TRBD2. The CDR3 totals 19 residues. Trimming at V came to 3 bases and at J to 2 bases, leaving 12 bases not matched to a gene. CDR1 and CDR2 (germline): MDHEN, SYDVKM. This CDR3 is CASSLPTSGSEGYTDTQYF. The CDR3, as DNA: TGTGCCAGCAGTTTGCCGACTAGCGGGAGTGAGGGCTACACAGATACGCAGTATTTT.